The 15 T cell receptor beta chains reported below all come from one sample, sequenced in a study of control samples from healthy donors and cancer patients. Libraries were prepared by immunoSEQ multiplex PCR; TCRdb keeps only in-frame clonotypes and omits some of them. The table lists about 150,000 clones, roughly 94% of them singletons. Material for sequencing was blood. The receptors were sampled from a young woman in good health.

The chain is built from TRBV7-2 and TRBJ2-7; TRBD2 matches 10 bases. Looked up from germline, CDR1 is SGHTA and CDR2 is FQGNSA. This CDR3 comprises 13 residues. The trim removed 6 bases at V and 2 bases at J, leaving 1 base unmatched. CDR3 DNA: TGTGCCAGCAGACTAGCGGGGACCTACGAGCAGTACTTC. It codes for CASRLAGTYEQYF.

The chain links TRBV28 to TRBJ2-5; a weak D match, TRBD2 (6 bases). V lost 6 bases and J 5 bases, leaving 22 bases between the germline ends. The CDR3 length is 16 residues. From germline, CDR1 is MDHEN and CDR2 SYDVKM. CDR3 amino acids: CASSIAGREVLETQYF. The CDR3 DNA sequence: TGTGCCAGCAGCATCGCAGGCAGGGAGGTCTTGGAGACCCAGTACTTC.

The chain combines TRBV7-9 with TRBJ1-4; D call uncertain. The V end was cut by 1 base, the J end by 0 bases, with 15 bases between. Germline-derived CDR1 and CDR2 are SEHNR and FQNEAQ (reference sequence). The CDR3 sequence is 18 residues long. CDR3 residues: CASSLGLEIIATNEKLFF. The CDR3 region has the DNA TGTGCCAGCAGCTTAGGTTTAGAGATAATTGCAACTAATGAAAAACTGTTTTTT.

The chain links TRBV13 to TRBJ2-2, with D perhaps TRBD1 (5 bases). The length of the CDR3 is 15 residues. Between the trimmed V and J ends, which lost 2 bases and 6 bases, there was a span of 13 bases. Germline-derived CDR1 and CDR2 are PRHDT and FYEKMQ (reference sequence). CDR3 DNA: TGTGCCAGCAGCTTACAGGGCCTAACATCCGGGGAGCTGTTTTTT. Amino acid sequence: CASSLQGLTSGELFF. Full variable domain (missing parts from reference TRBV13 and TRBJ2-2): AAGVIQSPRHLIKEKRETATLKCYPIPRHDTVYWYQQGPGQDPQFLISFYEKMQSDKGSIPDRFSAQQFSDYHSELNMSSLELGDSALYFCASSLQGLTSGELFFGEGSRLTVL.

The chain recombines TRBV4-3 with TRBJ2-3; D unresolved. The CDR3 runs 15 residues. CDR1 LGHNA and CDR2 YSLEER come from the germline V gene. V was clipped by 0 bases and J by 3 bases, with 10 bases between them. The CDR3 DNA is TGCGCCAGCAGCCAAGACATAGGGTTAACAGATACGCAGTATTTT. Its translation: CASSQDIGLTDTQYF.

V and J are TRBV7-9 and TRBJ2-1; 9 positions match TRBD1. V lost 1 base to trimming and J lost 4 bases; unmatched junction nucleotides: 5. The CDR3 extends over 16 amino acids. Looked up from germline, CDR1 is SEHNR and CDR2 is FQNEAQ (reference sequence). Here the CDR3 reads CASSLVRGTGYNEQFF. The CDR3 DNA reads as TGTGCCAGCAGCTTAGTACGTGGGACAGGGTACAATGAGCAGTTCTTC.

The chain employs TRBV28 and TRBJ1-4, with 7 positions matching TRBD1. Germline trimming cut 5 bases from V and 7 bases from J; bases unmatched to any gene: 13. Germline CDR1 MDHEN, CDR2 SYDVKM. CDR3 length: 16 amino acids. DNA for the CDR3: TGTGCCAGCAGTCCCTCTTTGAGGGGGCGGGTTGAAAAACTGTTTTTT. Residues: CASSPSLRGRVEKLFF.

The rearrangement uses TRBV4-1 and TRBJ1-2; D gene unclear. The V gene lost 3 bases and the J gene lost 9 bases, with 11 bases spanning the gap. Germline V gene lookup returns CDR1 MGHRA and CDR2 YSYEKL. The length of the CDR3 is 12 residues. The CDR3 protein is CASSHPNSRYTF. CDR3 bases: TGCGCCAGCAGCCACCCAAACAGCCGCTACACCTTC.

This clone was detected once. This chain joins TRBV7-2 and TRBJ2-1, with 10 bases identical to TRBD1. The CDR3 consists of 17 residues. Germline V gene lookup returns CDR1 SGHTA and CDR2 FQGNSA. V was clipped by 5 bases and J by 7 bases; unmatched bases: 14. The CDR3 protein is CASSPRRAGQGGNEQFF. CDR3 nucleotides: TGTGCCAGCAGCCCGAGAAGGGCCGGACAGGGGGGAAATGAGCAGTTCTTC.

The chain employs TRBV6-6 and TRBJ2-1, with D tentatively TRBD1 or TRBD2 (5 bases each). The CDR3 covers 12 residues. V shed 0 bases and J shed 10 bases, with 7 bases lying between them. Germline V gene data show CDR1 as MNHNY and CDR2 as SVGAGI (reference sequence). CDR3 amino acids: CASSYSGVEQFF. The CDR3 DNA reads TGTGCCAGCAGTTACTCGGGGGTAGAGCAGTTCTTC.

The chain couples TRBV4-3 to TRBJ2-3; D possibly uses TRBD1 or TRBD2 (5 bases each). The CDR3 is made up of 16 amino acids. From germline, CDR1 is LGHNA and CDR2 YSLEER. V was cut by 3 bases and J by 1 base, with 14 bases left in between. CDR3 sequence reads: CASSHETAVRTDTQYF. The CDR3 coding sequence is TGCGCCAGCAGCCATGAGACAGCGGTACGCACAGATACGCAGTATTTT.

The chain links TRBV11-3 to TRBJ2-7; D gene uncertain. This CDR3 has 13 residues. Germline CDR1 is SGHNT and CDR2 is YENEEA. V was clipped by 2 bases and J by 5 bases, with 10 bases between them. CDR3 in amino acids: CASSLRRFHEQYF. For the CDR3, the DNA is TGTGCCAGCAGCTTAAGGCGTTTCCACGAGCAGTACTTC.

This chain uses TRBV10-1 with TRBJ1-4; D is ambiguous. Germline CDR1 reads WNHNN; CDR2 reads SYGVQD (reference sequence). V gave up 0 bases and J gave up 7 bases, with 6 bases separating them. This CDR3 comprises 13 residues. Here the CDR3 reads CASSESLSEKLFF. The CDR3 nucleotides are TGCGCCAGCAGTGAGTCGCTTAGTGAAAAACTGTTTTTT.

This sequence joins TRBV4-1 and TRBJ1-2; D may be TRBD1 (6 bases). CDR1 is MGHRA and CDR2 is YSYEKL in the germline V gene. The V end lost 1 base, the J end lost 14 bases, and 14 bases lay between the germline ends. There are 12 residues in the CDR3. CDR3 residues: CASSQVGGQLTF. The CDR3 region has the DNA TGCGCCAGCAGCCAAGTGGGAGGACAGCTTACCTTC.

J is TRBJ2-2 and V is TRBV4-1, with unresolved D. The CDR3 has 16 amino acids. Trimming shortened V by 1 base and J by 6 bases, and 15 bases separated the two germline ends. CDR1 is MGHRA, CDR2 YSYEKL, per germline. The CDR3 DNA sequence: TGCGCCAGCAGCCAAGGCCCTGCTAGTGCGTCCGGGGAGCTGTTTTTT. Its protein product is CASSQGPASASGELFF.